The clone carrying this TCR beta chain has only a few counts. The data are from a study of T cell changes during pregnancy in multiple sclerosis. Generated by immunoSEQ multiplex PCR, the TCRdb table keeps only in-frame clones and is missing some. Among around 51,000 clones listed, 93% were seen once. The germline CDR1 and CDR2 sequences are MNHEY and SVGAGI. This CDR3 comprises 16 residues. With 0 bases clipped from V and 6 bases from J, the junction kept 9 bases outside the gene matches. Sequencing was performed on peripheral blood, taken in the second trimester of pregnancy. J is TRBJ2-7 and V is TRBV6-5, with 9 bases lining up with TRBD1. The source is a female donor with multiple sclerosis, enrolled in a pregnancy study. In DNA, the CDR3 is TGTGCCAGCAGTTACTCGGTTGGGACAGGGAGCAGCGAGCAGTACTTC. Protein product: CASSYSVGTGSSEQYF.